This T cell receptor (beta chain) originates from a study of T-cell reconstitution after alpha-beta-depleted transplantation in children. Study observations and caveats: At day 60, the high TCRbeta diversity found in some patients originated from recipient T cells and thymic progenitors that had survived. Several hundred expanded graft clones reportedly gave rise to the alpha-beta T cells present about two months after transplant.

V dropped 7 bases and J dropped 0 bases, with 10 bases sitting between them. The CDR3 is 13 residues long. In germline, CDR1 is SGHRS, CDR2 YFSETQ. Unique molecular identifiers were incorporated into the prepared TCRbeta library. MiXCR, run by TCRdb on the PCR reads, gives a single entry per CDR3 protein. The table includes 300,000 to 350,000 distinct CDR3 sequences, about 16% detected once. Remarks on this clonotype: Its antigen is still unknown.

The source material was PBMCs, mostly from graft donor cells, sampled 360 days after TCRalphabeta/CD19-depleted stem cell transplant. This sequence originates from a male patient aged 2 to 10 who had a stem cell transplant for acute lymphoblastic leukemia, so the T cells may come from the graft donor. The V and J genes are TRBV5-1 and TRBJ2-5; no definite D call. The CDR3 DNA reads TGCGCCAGCGCCCCCCTGTACCAAGAGACCCAGTACTTC. As protein: CASAPLYQETQYF.